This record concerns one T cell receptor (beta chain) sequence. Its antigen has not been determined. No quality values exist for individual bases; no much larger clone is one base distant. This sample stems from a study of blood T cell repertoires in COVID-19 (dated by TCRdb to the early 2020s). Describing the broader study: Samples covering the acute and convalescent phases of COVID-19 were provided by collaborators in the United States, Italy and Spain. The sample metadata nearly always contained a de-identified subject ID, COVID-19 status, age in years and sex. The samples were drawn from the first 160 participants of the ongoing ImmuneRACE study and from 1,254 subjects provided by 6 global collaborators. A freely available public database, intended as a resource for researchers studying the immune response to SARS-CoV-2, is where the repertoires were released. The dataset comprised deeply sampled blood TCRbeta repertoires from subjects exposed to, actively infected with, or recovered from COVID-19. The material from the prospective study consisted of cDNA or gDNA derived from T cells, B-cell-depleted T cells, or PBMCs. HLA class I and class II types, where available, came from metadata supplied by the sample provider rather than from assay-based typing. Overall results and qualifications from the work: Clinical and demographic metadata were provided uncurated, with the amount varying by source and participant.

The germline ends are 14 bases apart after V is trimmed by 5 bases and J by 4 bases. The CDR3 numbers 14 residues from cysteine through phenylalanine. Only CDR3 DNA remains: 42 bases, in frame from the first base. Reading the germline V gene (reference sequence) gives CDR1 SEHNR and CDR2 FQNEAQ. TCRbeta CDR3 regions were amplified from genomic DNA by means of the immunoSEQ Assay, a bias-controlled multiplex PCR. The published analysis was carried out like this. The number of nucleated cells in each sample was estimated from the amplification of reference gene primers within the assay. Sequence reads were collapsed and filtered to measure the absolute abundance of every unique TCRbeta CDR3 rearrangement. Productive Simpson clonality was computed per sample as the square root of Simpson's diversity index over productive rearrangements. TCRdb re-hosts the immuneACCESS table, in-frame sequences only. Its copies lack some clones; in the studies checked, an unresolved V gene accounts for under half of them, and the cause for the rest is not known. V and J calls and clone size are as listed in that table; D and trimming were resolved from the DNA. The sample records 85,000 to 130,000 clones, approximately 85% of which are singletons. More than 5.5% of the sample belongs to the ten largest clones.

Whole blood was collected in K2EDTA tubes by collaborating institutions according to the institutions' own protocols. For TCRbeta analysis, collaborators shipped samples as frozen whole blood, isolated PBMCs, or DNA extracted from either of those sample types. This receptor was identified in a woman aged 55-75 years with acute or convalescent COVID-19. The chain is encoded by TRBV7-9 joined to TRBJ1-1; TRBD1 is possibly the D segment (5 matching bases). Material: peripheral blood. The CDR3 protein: CASSPRGGTTEAFF. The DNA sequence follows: TGTGCCAGCAGCCCCCGGGGAGGGACCACTGAAGCTTTCTTT.